A single sample is the source of the 10 T cell receptor beta chains below, sequenced in a study of T-cell memory formation after mild COVID-19. TCRdb independently ran MiXCR on the 5' RACE reads; one entry per CDR3 protein. The sample shows 500,000 to 550,000 distinct CDR3 sequences, about 20% of them seen only once. Sequenced sample: PBMCs or a T cell subset sorted from them (not recorded which). The receptors originated from an adult woman who had mild COVID-19 (a few samples of this study predate the infection). Cell type and time point are not known.

The rearrangement joins TRBV7-2 to TRBJ1-5; D remains ambiguous. Per the germline V gene, CDR1 is SGHTA and CDR2 is FQGNSA. V shed 1 base and J shed 5 bases, with 9 bases lying between them. CDR3 length: 14 amino acids. The DNA of the CDR3 is TGTGCCAGCAGCTTAGTTCCCGGGGATCAGCCCCAGCATTTT. Translation: CASSLVPGDQPQHF. The full variable domain, its missing parts supplied by reference TRBV7-2 and TRBJ1-5, is GAGVSQSPSNKVTEKGKDVELRCDPISGHTALYWYRQSLGQGLEFLIYFQGNSAPDKSGLPSDRFSAERTGGSVSTLTIQRTQQEDSAVYLCASSLVPGDQPQHFGDGTRLSIL.

This clonotype occurred a few times. The gene calls are TRBV27 and TRBJ1-4; the D is unclear. The CDR3 is 12 residues long. CDR1 and CDR2 (germline): MNHEY, SMNVEV (reference sequence). The germline V and J ends were trimmed by 6 bases and 6 bases, with 8 bases remaining between them. CDR3 residues: CASSAGDEKLFF. For the CDR3, the DNA is TGTGCCAGCAGCGCCGGAGATGAAAAACTGTTTTTT.

There are a few counts of this clonotype. The chain has TRBV20-1 and TRBJ2-1; either TRBD1 or TRBD2 may fit D (7 bases each). CDR3 length: 15 residues. V lost 4 bases and J lost 7, with 20 bases in between. CDR1 is DFQATT and CDR2 is SNEGSKA in the germline V gene (reference sequence). For the CDR3, the DNA is TGCAGTGCTAACTCGGGGGGCGGCAGGGGGAATGAGCAGTTCTTC. Amino acid sequence: CSANSGGGRGNEQFF.

This clonotype was observed a handful of times. The rearrangement uses TRBV20-1 and TRBJ1-2; the D gene is possibly TRBD1 (5 bases). CDR1 and CDR2 from the germline V gene are DFQATT and SNEGSKA (reference sequence). V lost 1 base to trimming and J lost 6 bases, with 9 bases between them. The CDR3 is 12 amino acids. CDR3 protein: CSARVPGNGYTF. CDR3 in DNA: TGCAGTGCTAGAGTTCCAGGGAATGGCTACACCTTC.

This clonotype was seen a handful of times. The chain has TRBV9 and TRBJ2-3; D gene ambiguous. V lost 6 bases and J lost 1, with 12 bases in between. Germline lookup yields CDR1 SGDLS and CDR2 YYNGEE. The CDR3 has 14 residues. CDR3 in DNA: TGTGCCAGCAAACCAGCACCCGGCACAGATACGCAGTATTTT. As protein: CASKPAPGTDTQYF.

The chain is built from TRBV6-6 and TRBJ2-3, with 8 bases identical to TRBD1. This CDR3 spans 16 amino acids. With 0 bases clipped from V and 5 bases from J, the junction kept 7 bases outside the gene matches. Germline loops: CDR1 MNHNY, CDR2 SVGAGI (reference sequence). The DNA of the CDR3 is TGTGCCAGCAGTTACTCCTCAGGGGGCGGGATAGATACGCAGTATTTT. It encodes CASSYSSGGGIDTQYF.

In this sample, this clonotype turned up a few times. V is TRBV7-9 and J is TRBJ2-2; D is unresolved. Trimming removed 5 bases from V and 0 bases from J, with 7 bases in between. CDR3 length: 14 amino acids. Germline V lookup: CDR1 SEHNR, CDR2 FQNEAQ (reference sequence). The chain's CDR3 is CASSQPSNTGELFF. The CDR3, as DNA: TGTGCCAGCAGCCAACCTTCGAACACCGGGGAGCTGTTTTTT.

A few counts support this clonotype. The V call is TRBV7-6, the J call TRBJ2-7, with D possibly TRBD1 on 5 matching bases. The CDR3 loop spans 12 amino acids. The germline gives CDR1 SGHVS, CDR2 FNYEAQ. V lost 4 bases and J 7 bases, leaving 11 bases between the germline ends. The chain's CDR3 is CASSSRQSEQYF. For the CDR3, the DNA is TGTGCCAGCAGCTCCCGACAGAGTGAGCAGTACTTC.

In this sample, this clonotype turned up a few times. The chain recombines TRBV3-1 with TRBJ1-1; D perhaps matches TRBD1 (5 bases). The V end was cut by 4 bases, the J end by 1 base, with 13 bases between. CDR3 length: 15 residues. The V gene's germline CDR1 is LGHDT and CDR2 YNNKEL (reference sequence). The CDR3 DNA reads as TGTGCCAGCAGCCCTTGGGACTCCAAGAACACTGAAGCTTTCTTT. This gives the protein CASSPWDSKNTEAFF.

This clonotype occurred a few times. The CDR3 sequence: CSVLTGGSTEAFF. The DNA of the CDR3 is TGCAGCGTTCTAACAGGGGGCTCCACTGAAGCTTTCTTT. V is TRBV29-1 and J is TRBJ1-1; 9 nucleotides match TRBD1. This CDR3 is 13 amino acids long. The ends lost 5 bases at V and 4 bases at J; junction bases unmatched: 5. CDR1 SQVTM and CDR2 ANQGSEA come from the germline V gene.